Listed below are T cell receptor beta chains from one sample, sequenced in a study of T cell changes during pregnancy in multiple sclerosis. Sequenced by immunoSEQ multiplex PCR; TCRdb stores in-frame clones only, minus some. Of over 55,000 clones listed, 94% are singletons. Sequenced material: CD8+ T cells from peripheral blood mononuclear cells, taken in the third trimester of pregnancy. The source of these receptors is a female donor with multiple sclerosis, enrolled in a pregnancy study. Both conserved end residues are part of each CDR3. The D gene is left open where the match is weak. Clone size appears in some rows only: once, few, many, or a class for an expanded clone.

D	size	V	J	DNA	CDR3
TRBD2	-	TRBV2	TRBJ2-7	TGTGCCAGCAGAGGACTAGCGGGAGGACACGAGCAGTACTTC	CASRGLAGGHEQYF
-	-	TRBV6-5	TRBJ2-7	TGTGCCAGCAGTTATCGGGCTACTAGCTCCTACGAGCAGTACTTC	CASSYRATSSYEQYF
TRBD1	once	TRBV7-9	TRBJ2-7	TGTGCCATATCCTGGACAGGGGAAATGGACGAGCAGTACTTC	CAISWTGEMDEQYF
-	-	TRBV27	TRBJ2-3	TGTGCCAGCAGTTTTACACAGGGGGGACTAGCAAGCACAGATACGCAGTATTTT	CASSFTQGGLASTDTQYF
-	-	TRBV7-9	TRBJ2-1	TGTGCCAGCAGCAGAGCCCCTAATGAGCAGTTCTTC	CASSRAPNEQFF
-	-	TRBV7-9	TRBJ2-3	TGTGCCAGCAGAGAATCGCGGACTAGCACAGATACGCAGTATTTT	CASRESRTSTDTQYF
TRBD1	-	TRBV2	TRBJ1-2	TGTGCCAGCAGTGAAGACAGGGGAAACTATGGCTACACCTTC	CASSEDRGNYGYTF
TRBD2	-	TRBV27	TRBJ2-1	TGTGCCAGCAGTTTAAGCGGGAGATACAATGAGCAGTTCTTC	CASSLSGRYNEQFF
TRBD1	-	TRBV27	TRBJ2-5	TGTGCCAGCAGTTCAGGACAGGGAGCAGAGACCCAGTACTTC	CASSSGQGAETQYF
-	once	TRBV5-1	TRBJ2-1	TGCGCCAGCAGCTTGGCCTTCGGGAATGAGCAGTTCTTC	CASSLAFGNEQFF
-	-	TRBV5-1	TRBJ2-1	TGCGCCAGCAGCCCCACGGCAGGGTGGGACAATGAGCAGTTCTTC	CASSPTAGWDNEQFF
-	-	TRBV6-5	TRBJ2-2	TGTGCCAGCAGTAGATCTTCGGGTAACCCCGGGGAGCTGTTTTTT	CASSRSSGNPGELFF
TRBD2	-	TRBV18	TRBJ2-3	TGTGCCAGCTCACCAGCAGCGGGAAATAGACGCTGGGCCACAGATACGCAGTATTTT	CASSPAAGNRRWATDTQYF
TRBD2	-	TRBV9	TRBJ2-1	TGTGCCAGCAGCGTAGAATGGGCGGGGGACTACAATGAGCAGTTCTTC	CASSVEWAGDYNEQFF
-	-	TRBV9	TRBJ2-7	TGTGCCAGCAGCGTACTCGGGGGGCAATCCTACGAGCAGTACTTC	CASSVLGGQSYEQYF
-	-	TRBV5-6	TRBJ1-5	TGTGCCAGCAGCTTGTTTAGGGCGGGTAGCAATCAGCCCCAGCATTTT	CASSLFRAGSNQPQHF
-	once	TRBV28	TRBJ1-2	TGTGCCAGCAGTTCCTCCGGGACAAACCACTATGGCTACACCTTC	CASSSSGTNHYGYTF
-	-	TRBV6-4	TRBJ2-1	TGTGCCAGCAGTGAAAGTGCGGGAGAGGGGGATGAGCAGTTCTTC	CASSESAGEGDEQFF
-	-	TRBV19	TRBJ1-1	TGTGCCAGTAGTATAGGGCCGAACACTGAAGCTTTCTTT	CASSIGPNTEAFF
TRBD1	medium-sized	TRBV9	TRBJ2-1	TGTGCCAGCAGCGTCTTGACAGGGGGCGTCTACAATGAGCAGTTCTTC	CASSVLTGGVYNEQFF
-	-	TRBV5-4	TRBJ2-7	TGTGCCAGCAGCGTGGGCCTGGCCAATTACGAGCAGTACTTC	CASSVGLANYEQYF
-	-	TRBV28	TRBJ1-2	TGTGCCAGCAGTTCCCCAGGGGCTAGTCGCATAACTAACTATGGCTACACCTTC	CASSSPGASRITNYGYTF
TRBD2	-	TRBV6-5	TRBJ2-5	TGTGCCAGCAGTGTGACTAGCGGGAGCCAAGAGACCCAGTACTTC	CASSVTSGSQETQYF
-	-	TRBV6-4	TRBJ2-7	TGTGCCAGCAGCCGATCCTCGGGGGACGGACTTCAGGAGCAGTACTTC	CASSRSSGDGLQEQYF
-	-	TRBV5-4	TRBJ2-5	TGTGCCAGCAGCTTGGACAGGGAGGGGACCCAGTACTTC	CASSLDREGTQYF
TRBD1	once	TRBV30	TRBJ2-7	TGTGCCTGGACTACAGGGGAATCCTACGAGCAGTACTTC	CAWTTGESYEQYF
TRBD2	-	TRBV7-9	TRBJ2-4	TGTGCCAGCAGCGTTACTAGCGGGAGACTGAAAAACATTCAGTACTTC	CASSVTSGRLKNIQYF
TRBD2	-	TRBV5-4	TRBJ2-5	TGTGCCAGCAGCTCCCAAGGACTAGCTGCTGAGACCCAGTACTTC	CASSSQGLAAETQYF
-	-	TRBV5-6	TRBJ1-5	TGTGCCAGCAGCTTGGGGAGTCAGCCCCAGCATTTT	CASSLGSQPQHF
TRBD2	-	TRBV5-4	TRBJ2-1	TGTGCCAGCAGCTGGGGGGGGAGCGGAGCTGCCTACAATGAGCAGTTCTTC	CASSWGGSGAAYNEQFF
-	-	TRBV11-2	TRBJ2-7	TGTGCCAGCAGCCTAATTAGGGGCTCCGTAGGGTACGAGCAGTACTTC	CASSLIRGSVGYEQYF
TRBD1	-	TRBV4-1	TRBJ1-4	TGCGCCAGCAGCCAGCCCGGGACAGGGAGTGAAAAACTGTTTTTT	CASSQPGTGSEKLFF
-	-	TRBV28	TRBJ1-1	TGTGCCAGCAGTCGACACGTTGAAGCTTTCTTT	CASSRHVEAFF
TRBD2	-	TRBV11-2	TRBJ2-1	TGTGCCAGCAGCTCCCCGAGTACACTAGCGGAGAAGTATGGCAATGAGCAGTTCTTC	CASSSPSTLAEKYGNEQFF
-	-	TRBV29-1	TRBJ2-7	TGCAGCGTTGATGCCGCCGGGAGCTCCTCGTACGAGCAGTACTTC	CSVDAAGSSSYEQYF
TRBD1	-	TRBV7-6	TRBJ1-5	TGTGCCAGCAGCTCAGGGACAGGCGGGAGACAGCCCCAGCATTTT	CASSSGTGGRQPQHF
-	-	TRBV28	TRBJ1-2	TGTGCCAGCAGTCTCGGGGGAATTTATGGCTACACCTTC	CASSLGGIYGYTF
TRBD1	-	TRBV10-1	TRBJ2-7	TGCGCCAGCAGCCCCGCCGGCGGGACAGGGGCGTCCTACGAGCAGTACTTC	CASSPAGGTGASYEQYF
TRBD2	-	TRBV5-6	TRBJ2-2	TGTGCCAGCAGTGATGACCACGCGGGAGACTATTACACCGGGGAGCTGTTTTTT	CASSDDHAGDYYTGELFF
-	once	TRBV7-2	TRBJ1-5	TGTGCCAGCAGCTTAGGCCCTTATACGGGTCAGCCCCAGCATTTT	CASSLGPYTGQPQHF
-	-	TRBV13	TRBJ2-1	TGTGCCAGCAGCTTATGGGCCACCAGCTCCTACAATGAGCAGTTCTTC	CASSLWATSSYNEQFF
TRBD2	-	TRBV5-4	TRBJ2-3	TGTGCCAGCAGCCCCCCCAGCCGGGACTACCACCCCGGGGATACGCAGTATTTT	CASSPPSRDYHPGDTQYF
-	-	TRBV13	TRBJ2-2	TGTGCCAGTTCGGAGGGAACCGGGGAGCTGTTTTTT	CASSEGTGELFF
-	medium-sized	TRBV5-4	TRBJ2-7	TGTGCCAGCAGCTTCGGACAGTCCTACGAGCAGTACTTC	CASSFGQSYEQYF
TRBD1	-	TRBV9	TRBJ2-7	TGTGCCAGCAGCGCCTCCGGACAGGACCCCTCCTACGAGCAGTACTTC	CASSASGQDPSYEQYF
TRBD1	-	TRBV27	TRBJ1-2	TGTGCCAGCAGTTTGACAGGGTTCTATGGCTACACCTTC	CASSLTGFYGYTF
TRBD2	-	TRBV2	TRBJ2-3	TGTGCCAGCAGTGATGACGGACTAGCGGGGGATAGCACAGATACGCAGTATTTT	CASSDDGLAGDSTDTQYF
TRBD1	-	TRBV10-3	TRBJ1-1	TGTGCCATCAGACCGGACAGGCCCAACACTGAAGCTTTCTTT	CAIRPDRPNTEAFF
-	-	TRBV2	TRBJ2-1	TGTGCCAGTCGTCGACAGGTCTCCTACAATGAGCAGTTCTTC	CASRRQVSYNEQFF
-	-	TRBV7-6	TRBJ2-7	TGTGCCAGCAGCTTAGAAACTGTCTCCTACGAGCAGTACTTC	CASSLETVSYEQYF